A selection of T cell receptor beta chains follows, all from one sample in a study of spatial heterogeneity in lung cancer. MiXCR was run by TCRdb on the 5' RACE reads, yielding one entry per CDR3 protein. The sample holds roughly 46,000 distinct CDR3 sequences, 12% seen once. Specimen: PBMCs, collected at follow-up. These receptors came from a male donor with early-stage non-small cell lung cancer. Both conserved end residues are part of each CDR3. A D gene is named only where the DNA matches it firmly. The size field is filled for only some rows; it gives once, few, many or a size class.

v_call: TRBV5-1
clone_size: many
j_call: TRBJ1-2
d_call: NA
cdr3_aa: CASSRDNSFNPNYGYTF
cdr3_nt: TGCGCCAGCAGCCGGGACAACTCCTTTAATCCTAACTATGGCTACACCTTC

v_call: TRBV29-1
clone_size: many
j_call: TRBJ2-7
d_call: NA
cdr3_aa: CSVGPSSYEQYF
cdr3_nt: TGCAGCGTTGGGCCGAGCTCCTACGAGCAGTACTTC

v_call: TRBV11-2
clone_size: few
j_call: TRBJ2-2
d_call: TRBD2
cdr3_aa: CASNHLRFGRGRGELFF
cdr3_nt: TGTGCCAGCAACCACCTTCGTTTCGGGAGGGGACGCGGGGAGCTGTTTTTT

v_call: TRBV29-1
clone_size: NA
j_call: TRBJ1-2
d_call: NA
cdr3_aa: CSVDILGYTF
cdr3_nt: TGCAGCGTTGATATCCTTGGCTACACCTTC

v_call: TRBV5-1
clone_size: few
j_call: TRBJ1-6
d_call: TRBD1
cdr3_aa: CASSLSTGGGNSPLHF
cdr3_nt: TGCGCCAGCAGCTTATCGACAGGGGGCGGTAATTCACCCCTCCACTTT

v_call: TRBV7-3
clone_size: many
j_call: TRBJ1-2
d_call: TRBD1
cdr3_aa: CASSPGTDYGYTF
cdr3_nt: TGTGCCAGCAGCCCTGGGACAGACTATGGCTACACCTTC

v_call: TRBV2
clone_size: NA
j_call: TRBJ2-1
d_call: TRBD2
cdr3_aa: CASSLLAGGDEQFF
cdr3_nt: TGTGCCAGCAGCCTACTAGCGGGAGGGGATGAGCAGTTCTTC

v_call: TRBV20-1
clone_size: NA
j_call: TRBJ1-1
d_call: NA
cdr3_aa: CSATPPQGTEAFF
cdr3_nt: TGCAGTGCTACCCCCCCCCAGGGCACTGAAGCTTTCTTT

v_call: TRBV4-3
clone_size: few
j_call: TRBJ2-2
d_call: NA
cdr3_aa: CASSQSRDRGELFF
cdr3_nt: TGCGCCAGCAGCCAGTCCCGGGACCGCGGGGAGCTGTTTTTT

v_call: TRBV6-4
clone_size: many
j_call: TRBJ1-1
d_call: TRBD1
cdr3_aa: CASRGGTGWGTEAFF
cdr3_nt: TGTGCCAGCAGAGGTGGGACAGGCTGGGGCACTGAAGCTTTCTTT

v_call: TRBV7-3
clone_size: NA
j_call: TRBJ1-2
d_call: TRBD1
cdr3_aa: CASSRSGTDLSYGYTF
cdr3_nt: TGTGCCAGCAGCCGATCCGGGACAGATTTATCCTATGGCTACACCTTC

v_call: TRBV6-5
clone_size: NA
j_call: TRBJ1-2
d_call: NA
cdr3_aa: CASSSDVLAYGYTF
cdr3_nt: TGTGCCAGCAGTTCAGACGTGTTGGCCTATGGCTACACCTTC

v_call: TRBV20-1
clone_size: many
j_call: TRBJ2-1
d_call: TRBD2
cdr3_aa: CSANIGTSGNNEQFF
cdr3_nt: TGCAGTGCTAACATAGGGACTAGCGGAAACAATGAGCAGTTCTTC

v_call: TRBV9
clone_size: few
j_call: TRBJ2-1
d_call: NA
cdr3_aa: CASSVALDTYNEQFF
cdr3_nt: TGTGCCAGCAGCGTAGCGCTGGACACTTACAATGAGCAGTTCTTC

v_call: TRBV5-5
clone_size: many
j_call: TRBJ1-5
d_call: TRBD1
cdr3_aa: CASSYRGLEPQHF
cdr3_nt: TGTGCCAGCAGTTACAGGGGTTTGGAGCCCCAGCATTTT

v_call: TRBV6-2/TRBV6-3
clone_size: many
j_call: TRBJ1-1
d_call: TRBD1
cdr3_aa: CASSPSYGTASEAFF
cdr3_nt: TGTGCCAGCAGCCCGTCTTATGGGACAGCCTCTGAAGCTTTCTTT

v_call: TRBV5-1
clone_size: few
j_call: TRBJ1-2
d_call: NA
cdr3_aa: CASSPTTQSYGYTF
cdr3_nt: TGCGCCAGCAGCCCGACGACGCAGAGCTATGGCTACACCTTC

v_call: TRBV7-3
clone_size: NA
j_call: TRBJ2-3
d_call: NA
cdr3_aa: CASSDQGLTDTQYF
cdr3_nt: TGTGCCAGCAGCGATCAGGGGCTCACAGATACGCAGTATTTT

v_call: TRBV2
clone_size: many
j_call: TRBJ1-1
d_call: NA
cdr3_aa: CATRRTAAGTEAFF
cdr3_nt: TGTGCCACCCGGCGGACGGCTGCGGGGACTGAAGCTTTCTTT

v_call: TRBV12-3/TRBV12-4
clone_size: NA
j_call: TRBJ2-1
d_call: TRBD2
cdr3_aa: CASSEAGGPNEQFF
cdr3_nt: TGTGCCAGCAGTGAGGCGGGGGGGCCTAATGAGCAGTTCTTC

v_call: TRBV20-1
clone_size: NA
j_call: TRBJ2-7
d_call: NA
cdr3_aa: CSAMTFYEQYF
cdr3_nt: TGCAGTGCTATGACCTTCTACGAGCAGTACTTC

v_call: TRBV10-3
clone_size: few
j_call: TRBJ2-5
d_call: NA
cdr3_aa: CAISEWAGRQETQYF
cdr3_nt: TGTGCCATCAGTGAGTGGGCAGGGCGACAAGAGACCCAGTACTTC

v_call: TRBV12-3/TRBV12-4
clone_size: many
j_call: TRBJ1-2
d_call: NA
cdr3_aa: CASSFRDGRWGYTF
cdr3_nt: TGTGCCAGCAGTTTCCGGGACGGTCGTTGGGGCTACACCTTC

v_call: TRBV29-1
clone_size: few
j_call: TRBJ1-1
d_call: TRBD1
cdr3_aa: CSVENQGVGGTEAFF
cdr3_nt: TGCAGCGTTGAGAACCAGGGGGTCGGAGGAACTGAAGCTTTCTTT

v_call: TRBV5-1
clone_size: NA
j_call: TRBJ1-1
d_call: NA
cdr3_aa: CASSNGQEITEAFF
cdr3_nt: TGCGCCAGCAGCAACGGGCAGGAGATCACTGAAGCTTTCTTT

v_call: TRBV6-6
clone_size: many
j_call: TRBJ1-6
d_call: NA
cdr3_aa: CASSYDGGAGNF
cdr3_nt: TGTGCCAGCAGTTACGACGGGGGAGCGGGAAACTTT

v_call: TRBV6-2/TRBV6-3
clone_size: NA
j_call: TRBJ1-5
d_call: NA
cdr3_aa: CASGEGNQPQHF
cdr3_nt: TGTGCCAGCGGGGAGGGGAATCAGCCCCAGCATTTT

v_call: TRBV12-3/TRBV12-4
clone_size: many
j_call: TRBJ1-2
d_call: NA
cdr3_aa: CASSYRSYGYTF
cdr3_nt: TGTGCCAGCAGTTATCGGTCTTATGGCTACACCTTC

v_call: TRBV5-1
clone_size: few
j_call: TRBJ1-1
d_call: TRBD1
cdr3_aa: CASSLGGGSTEAFF
cdr3_nt: TGCGCCAGCAGCTTGGGAGGGGGCTCCACTGAAGCTTTCTTT